The clone carrying this TCR beta chain was picked up a small number of times. Its specificity is unknown. This sample is part of a study of response to subunit inactivated influenza vaccine. Findings and limits, study-wide: Researchers suggested that each seasonal influenza vaccination recruits few new T cells.

TCRdb re-called the RT-PCR reads through MiXCR, storing one row per CDR3 protein. The sample gives approximately 530,000 distinct CDR3 sequences, 10% to 15% of which show up once; approximately 14% is in the top ten. Germline CDR1 LNHNV, CDR2 YYDKDF (reference sequence). The CDR3 loop spans 14 amino acids. V was pared by 1 base and J by 2 bases, with 9 bases between. The input for sequencing was PBMCs from blood, taken roughly 47 days after vaccination. The chain links TRBV15 to TRBJ2-7, with no clear D. This receptor was identified in a man in his forties or fifties who received an inactivated influenza vaccine. The CDR3 loop reads CATSRVAGAYEQYF. CDR3 DNA: TGTGCCACCAGCAGAGTAGCCGGAGCCTACGAGCAGTACTTC.